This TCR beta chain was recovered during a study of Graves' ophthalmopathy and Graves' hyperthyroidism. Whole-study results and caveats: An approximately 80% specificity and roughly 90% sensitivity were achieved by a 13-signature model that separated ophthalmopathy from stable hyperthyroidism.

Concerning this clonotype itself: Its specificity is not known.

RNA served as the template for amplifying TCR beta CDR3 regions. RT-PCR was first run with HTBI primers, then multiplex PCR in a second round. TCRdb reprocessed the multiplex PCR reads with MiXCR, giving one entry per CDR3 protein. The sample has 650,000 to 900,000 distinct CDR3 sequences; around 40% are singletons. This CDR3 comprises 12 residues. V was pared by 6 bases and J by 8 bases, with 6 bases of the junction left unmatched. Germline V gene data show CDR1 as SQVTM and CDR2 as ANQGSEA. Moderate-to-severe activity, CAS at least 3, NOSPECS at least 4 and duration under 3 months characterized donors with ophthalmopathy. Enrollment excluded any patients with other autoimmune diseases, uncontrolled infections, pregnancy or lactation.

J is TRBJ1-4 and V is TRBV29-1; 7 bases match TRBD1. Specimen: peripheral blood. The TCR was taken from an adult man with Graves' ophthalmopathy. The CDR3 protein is CSVALQGEKLFF. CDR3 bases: TGCAGCGTGGCCCTACAGGGGGAAAAACTGTTTTTT. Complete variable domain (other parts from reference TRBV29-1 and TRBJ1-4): SAVISQKPSRDICQRGTSLTIQCQVDSQVTMMFWYRQQPGQSLTLIATANQGSEATYESGFVIDKFPISRPNLTFSTLTVSNMSPEDSSIYLCSVALQGEKLFFGSGTQLSVL.